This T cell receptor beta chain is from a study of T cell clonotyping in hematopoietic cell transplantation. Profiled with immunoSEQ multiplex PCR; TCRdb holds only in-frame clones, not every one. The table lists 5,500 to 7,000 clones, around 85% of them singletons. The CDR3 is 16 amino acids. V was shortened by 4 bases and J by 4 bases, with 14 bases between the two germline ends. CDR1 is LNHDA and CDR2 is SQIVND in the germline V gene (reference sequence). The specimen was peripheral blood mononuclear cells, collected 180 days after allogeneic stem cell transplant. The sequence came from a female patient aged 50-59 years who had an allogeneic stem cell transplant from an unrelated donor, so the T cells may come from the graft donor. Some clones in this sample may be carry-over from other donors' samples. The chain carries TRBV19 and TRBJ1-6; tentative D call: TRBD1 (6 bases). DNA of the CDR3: TGTGCCAGTAGTAACTCCGGGACATATTATAATTCACCCCTCCACTTT. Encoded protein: CASSNSGTYYNSPLHF.